Here is one T cell receptor (beta chain) with its context. The antigen is not known. Researchers prepared the TCRbeta library using unique molecular identifiers, the study reports. Using its own MiXCR run on the PCR reads, TCRdb lists one record per CDR3 protein. Of approximately 85,000 distinct CDR3 sequences in the sample, around 15% were seen once. The record originates from a study of T-cell reconstitution after alpha-beta-depleted transplantation in children. The CDR3 totals 13 residues. Between the trimmed V and J ends, which lost 4 bases and 5 bases, there was a span of 12 bases. Per the germline V gene, CDR1 is SQVTM and CDR2 is ANQGSEA. Study conclusions and caveats: Approximately two months post-transplant, alpha-beta T cells reportedly originated from several hundred expanded graft clones. The authors attributed T-cell counts and diversity one year after transplant mostly to newly produced T cells.

The chain couples TRBV29-1 to TRBJ2-1; D uncertain. This receptor was identified in a male patient between 2 and 10 years old who had a stem cell transplant for acute lymphoblastic leukemia, so the T cells may come from the graft donor. The input for sequencing was PBMCs, mostly from graft donor cells, taken 180 days after TCRalphabeta/CD19-depleted stem cell transplant. CDR3 nucleotides: TGCAGCGTTGCTCAAATCCAGAACAATGAGCAGTTCTTC. Translating it yields CSVAQIQNNEQFF.